This is a list of T cell receptor beta chains from one sample in a study of cytomegalovirus exposure and HLA in healthy donors. The method was immunoSEQ multiplex PCR; TCRdb's version includes in-frame clones alone and lacks a portion of them. This sample has about 150,000 clones, with over 70% found just once. Sequenced material: PBMCs. These receptors all stem from a woman aged 45-65 years in good health and CMV-seropositive. The CDR3 runs from the conserved cysteine through the conserved F or W. Fields, in order: J gene, V gene, clone size, D gene, CDR3 protein, CDR3 DNA. D genes are given only for firm matches. Size tells how often a clone was seen (once, few, many) or the class of an expanded clone, and some rows leave it out.

j_gene: TRBJ1-3
v_gene: TRBV11-2
abundance: NA
d_gene: NA
CDR3aa: CASSLVGGFTGNTIYF
CDR3nt: TGTGCCAGCAGCTTAGTGGGGGGGTTCACTGGAAACACCATATATTTT

j_gene: TRBJ1-5
v_gene: TRBV5-6
abundance: NA
d_gene: NA
CDR3aa: CASSLLLSNQPQHF
CDR3nt: TGTGCCAGCAGCTTGCTTCTTAGCAATCAGCCCCAGCATTTT

j_gene: TRBJ2-6
v_gene: TRBV25-1
abundance: NA
d_gene: NA
CDR3aa: CASSEGGWGSGANGLTF
CDR3nt: TGTGCCAGCAGTGAGGGTGGTTGGGGCTCTGGGGCCAACGGCCTGACTTTC

j_gene: TRBJ2-5
v_gene: TRBV4-2
abundance: NA
d_gene: TRBD2
CDR3aa: CASSAGASGRTVETQYF
CDR3nt: TGTGCCAGCAGCGCTGGAGCTAGCGGGAGGACGGTTGAGACCCAGTACTTC

j_gene: TRBJ1-2
v_gene: TRBV29-1
abundance: NA
d_gene: NA
CDR3aa: CSVDGAGGYTF
CDR3nt: TGCAGCGTTGACGGAGCTGGTGGCTACACCTTC

j_gene: TRBJ1-2
v_gene: TRBV29-1
abundance: NA
d_gene: NA
CDR3aa: CSVSGDNYGYTF
CDR3nt: TGCAGCGTGTCGGGGGACAACTATGGCTACACCTTC

j_gene: TRBJ2-2
v_gene: TRBV7-2
abundance: NA
d_gene: NA
CDR3aa: CASSLGHLQNTGELFF
CDR3nt: TGTGCCAGCAGCTTGGGACATCTACAAAACACCGGGGAGCTGTTTTTT

j_gene: TRBJ2-7
v_gene: TRBV5-1
abundance: NA
d_gene: NA
CDR3aa: CASSLEGPPYEQYF
CDR3nt: TGCGCCAGCAGCTTGGAGGGGCCCCCCTACGAGCAGTACTTC

j_gene: TRBJ2-3
v_gene: TRBV18
abundance: NA
d_gene: TRBD2
CDR3aa: CASSPWLADTDTQYF
CDR3nt: TGTGCCAGCTCACCCTGGCTAGCGGACACAGATACGCAGTATTTT

j_gene: TRBJ2-7
v_gene: TRBV30
abundance: NA
d_gene: TRBD2
CDR3aa: CAWSLAGHSYEQYF
CDR3nt: TGTGCCTGGAGCCTAGCGGGGCACTCCTACGAGCAGTACTTC

j_gene: TRBJ1-1
v_gene: TRBV2
abundance: few
d_gene: NA
CDR3aa: CASSESYEAFF
CDR3nt: TGTGCCAGCAGTGAATCCTACGAAGCTTTCTTT

j_gene: TRBJ1-2
v_gene: TRBV2
abundance: NA
d_gene: NA
CDR3aa: CASSPTTGNYGYTF
CDR3nt: TGTGCCAGCAGTCCCACGACAGGCAACTATGGCTACACCTTC

j_gene: TRBJ2-3
v_gene: TRBV7-8
abundance: NA
d_gene: TRBD2
CDR3aa: CASSLRLAGGTQGTDTQYF
CDR3nt: TGTGCCAGCAGCCTCCGACTAGCGGGAGGGACGCAGGGCACAGATACGCAGTATTTT